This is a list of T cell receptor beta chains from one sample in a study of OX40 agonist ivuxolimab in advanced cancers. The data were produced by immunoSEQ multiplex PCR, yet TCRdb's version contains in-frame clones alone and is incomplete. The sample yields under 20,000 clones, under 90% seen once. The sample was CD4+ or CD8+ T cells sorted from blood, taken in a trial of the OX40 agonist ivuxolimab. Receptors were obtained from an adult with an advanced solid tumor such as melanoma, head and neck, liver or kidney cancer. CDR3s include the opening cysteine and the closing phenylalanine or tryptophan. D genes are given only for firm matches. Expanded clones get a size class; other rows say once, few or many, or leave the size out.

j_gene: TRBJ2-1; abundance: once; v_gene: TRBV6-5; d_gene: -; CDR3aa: CASSHGTSAYNEQFF; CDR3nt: TGTGCCAGCAGTCATGGGACCTCAGCCTACAATGAGCAGTTCTTC
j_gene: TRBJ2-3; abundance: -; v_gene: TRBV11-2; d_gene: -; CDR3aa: CASSLVWGNTDTQYF; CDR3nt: TGTGCCAGCAGCTTAGTTTGGGGAAACACAGATACGCAGTATTTT
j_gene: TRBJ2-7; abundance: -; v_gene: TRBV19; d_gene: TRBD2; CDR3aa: CASSMSSGDVYEQYF; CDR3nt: TGTGCCAGTAGTATGAGTAGCGGGGACGTCTACGAGCAGTACTTC
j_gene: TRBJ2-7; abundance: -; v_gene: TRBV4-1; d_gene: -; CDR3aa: CASSQRFGTPTYEQYF; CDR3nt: TGCGCCAGCAGCCAAAGATTCGGGACTCCGACCTACGAGCAGTACTTC
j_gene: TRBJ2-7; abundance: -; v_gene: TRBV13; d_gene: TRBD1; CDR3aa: CASSTGQGSYEQYF; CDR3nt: TGTGCCAGCAGTACCGGACAGGGTTCCTACGAGCAGTACTTC
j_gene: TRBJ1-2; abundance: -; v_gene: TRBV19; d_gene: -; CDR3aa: CASSIRDTGNYGYTF; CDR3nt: TGTGCCAGTAGTATAAGAGACACCGGTAACTATGGCTACACCTTC
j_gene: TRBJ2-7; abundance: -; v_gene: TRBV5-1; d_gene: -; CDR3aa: CASSSGYEQYF; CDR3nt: TGCGCCAGCAGCTCGGGGTACGAGCAGTACTTC
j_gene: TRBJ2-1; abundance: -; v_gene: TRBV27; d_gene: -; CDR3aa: CASSFDSSYNEQFF; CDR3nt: TGTGCCAGCAGCTTCGACAGCTCCTACAATGAGCAGTTCTTC
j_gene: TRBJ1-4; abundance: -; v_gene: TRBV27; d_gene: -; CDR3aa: CASSPRDPPREKLFF; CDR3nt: TGTGCCAGCAGTCCCCGGGACCCGCCAAGAGAAAAACTGTTTTTT
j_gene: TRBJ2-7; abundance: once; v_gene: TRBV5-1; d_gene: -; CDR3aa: CASSLVGRDAWDEQYF; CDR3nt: TGCGCCAGCAGCTTGGTGGGCAGGGACGCATGGGACGAGCAGTACTTC
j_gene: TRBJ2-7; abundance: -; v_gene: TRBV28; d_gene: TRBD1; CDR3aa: CASSPGTGNTYEQYF; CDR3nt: TGTGCCAGCAGCCCCGGGACAGGGAATACCTACGAGCAGTACTTC
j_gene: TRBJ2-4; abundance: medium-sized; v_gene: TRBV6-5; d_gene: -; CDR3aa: CASRSQNIQYF; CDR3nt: TGTGCCAGCAGGTCGCAAAACATTCAGTACTTC
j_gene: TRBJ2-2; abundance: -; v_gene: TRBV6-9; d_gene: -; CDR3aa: CASSSGEAGELFF; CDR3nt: TGTGCCAGCAGTTCCGGGGAGGCCGGGGAGCTGTTTTTT
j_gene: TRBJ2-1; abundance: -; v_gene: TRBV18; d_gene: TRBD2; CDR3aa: CASSPPGTSGNNEQFF; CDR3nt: TGTGCCAGCTCACCACCGGGGACTAGCGGTAACAATGAGCAGTTCTTC
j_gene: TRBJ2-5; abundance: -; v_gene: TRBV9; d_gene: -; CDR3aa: CASSPVATGEETQYF; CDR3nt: TGTGCCAGCAGCCCCGTCGCCACGGGAGAAGAGACCCAGTACTTC
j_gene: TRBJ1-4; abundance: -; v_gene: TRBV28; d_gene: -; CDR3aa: CASSLTATTNEKLFF; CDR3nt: TGTGCCAGCAGTTTAACCGCAACAACTAATGAAAAACTGTTTTTT
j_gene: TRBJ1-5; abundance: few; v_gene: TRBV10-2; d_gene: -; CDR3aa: CASSPGYSNQPQHF; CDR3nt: TGCGCCAGCAGTCCAGGATATAGCAATCAGCCCCAGCATTTT
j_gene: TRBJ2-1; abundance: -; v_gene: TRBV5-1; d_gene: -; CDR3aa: CASSLAGVGYGSEQFF; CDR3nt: TGCGCCAGCAGCTTGGCAGGGGTCGGCTACGGGAGTGAGCAGTTCTTC
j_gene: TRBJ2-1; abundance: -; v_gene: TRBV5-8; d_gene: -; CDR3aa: CASSLKGSESNEQFF; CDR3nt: TGTGCCAGCAGCTTGAAGGGGTCGGAGAGCAATGAGCAGTTCTTC
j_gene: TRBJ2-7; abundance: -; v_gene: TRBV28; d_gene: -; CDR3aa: CAIRDPSYEQYF; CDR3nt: TGTGCCATCCGGGACCCCTCCTACGAGCAGTACTTC
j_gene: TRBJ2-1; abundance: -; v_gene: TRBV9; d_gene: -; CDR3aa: CASSEAIADSSYNEQFF; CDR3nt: TGTGCCAGCAGCGAGGCGATAGCCGATAGCTCCTACAATGAGCAGTTCTTC
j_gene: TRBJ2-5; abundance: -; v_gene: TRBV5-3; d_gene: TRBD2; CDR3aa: CARSRRLAGVETQYF; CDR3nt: TGTGCCAGAAGCCGGCGACTAGCGGGAGTGGAGACCCAGTACTTC
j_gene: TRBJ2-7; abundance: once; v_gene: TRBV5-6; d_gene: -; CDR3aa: CASSLDSRSNEQYF; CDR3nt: TGTGCCAGCAGCTTAGATTCCCGGTCCAACGAGCAGTACTTC
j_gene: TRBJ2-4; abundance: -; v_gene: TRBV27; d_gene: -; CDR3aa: CASSFQGEGENIQYF; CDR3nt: TGTGCCAGCAGTTTTCAGGGCGAGGGGGAAAACATTCAGTACTTC
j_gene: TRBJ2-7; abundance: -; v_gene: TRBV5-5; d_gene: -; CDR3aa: CASSLNVGKSYEQYF; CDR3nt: TGTGCCAGCAGCTTGAATGTTGGGAAGTCGTACGAGCAGTACTTC
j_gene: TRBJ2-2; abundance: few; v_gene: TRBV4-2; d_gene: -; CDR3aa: CASEARANTGELFF; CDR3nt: TGTGCCAGCGAGGCCCGGGCGAACACCGGGGAGCTGTTTTTT
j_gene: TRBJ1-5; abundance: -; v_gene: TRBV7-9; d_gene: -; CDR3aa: CASSLTGEEPHQPQHF; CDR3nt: TGTGCCAGCAGCTTAACAGGTGAGGAACCCCATCAGCCCCAGCATTTT
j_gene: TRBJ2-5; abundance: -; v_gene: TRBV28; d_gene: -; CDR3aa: CASSLNQGSGETQYF; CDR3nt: TGTGCCAGCAGTTTAAATCAGGGTAGCGGAGAGACCCAGTACTTC
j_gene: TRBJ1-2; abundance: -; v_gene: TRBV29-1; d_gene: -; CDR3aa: CSAVGGADYGYTF; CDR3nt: TGCAGCGCCGTGGGGGGGGCTGACTATGGCTACACCTTC
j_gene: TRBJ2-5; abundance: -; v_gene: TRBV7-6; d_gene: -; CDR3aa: CASSVTEQETQYF; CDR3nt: TGTGCCAGCAGCGTAACTGAGCAAGAGACCCAGTACTTC
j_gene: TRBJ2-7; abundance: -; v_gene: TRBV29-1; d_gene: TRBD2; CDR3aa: CSVEGSGASYEQYF; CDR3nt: TGCAGCGTTGAAGGTAGCGGGGCCTCCTACGAGCAGTACTTC
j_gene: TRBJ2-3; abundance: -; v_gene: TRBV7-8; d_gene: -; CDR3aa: CASSLPTSSTDTQYF; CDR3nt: TGTGCCAGTTCCTTGCCGACTTCTAGCACAGATACGCAGTATTTT
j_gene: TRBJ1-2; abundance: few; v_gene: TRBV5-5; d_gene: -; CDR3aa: CASSQDPKGAAYVYGYTF; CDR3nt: TGTGCCAGCAGCCAAGATCCAAAAGGAGCGGCGTATGTCTATGGCTACACCTTC
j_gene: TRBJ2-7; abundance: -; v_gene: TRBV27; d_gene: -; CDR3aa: CASRDSVYEQYF; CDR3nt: TGTGCCAGCAGGGACAGTGTCTACGAGCAGTACTTC
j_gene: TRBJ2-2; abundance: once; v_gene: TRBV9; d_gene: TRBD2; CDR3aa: CASSLTTSGRIPGELFF; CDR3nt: TGTGCCAGCAGCCTAACGACTAGCGGGAGAATCCCCGGGGAGCTGTTTTTT
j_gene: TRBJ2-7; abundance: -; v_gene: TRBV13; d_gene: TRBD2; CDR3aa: CASSLRGTSREQYF; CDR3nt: TGTGCCAGCAGCTTACGAGGGACTAGCAGGGAGCAGTACTTC
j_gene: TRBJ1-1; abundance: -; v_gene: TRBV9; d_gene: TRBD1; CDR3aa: CASSADRGSNTEAFF; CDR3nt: TGTGCCAGCAGCGCGGACAGGGGTTCGAACACTGAAGCTTTCTTT
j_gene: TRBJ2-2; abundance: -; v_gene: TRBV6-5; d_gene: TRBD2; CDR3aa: CASSYSGSTGELFF; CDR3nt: TGTGCCAGCAGTTATAGCGGGAGCACCGGGGAGCTGTTTTTT
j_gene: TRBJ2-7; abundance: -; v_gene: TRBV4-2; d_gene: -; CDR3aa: CASSQSVTKEQYF; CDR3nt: TGTGCCAGCAGCCAATCTGTCACGAAAGAGCAGTACTTC
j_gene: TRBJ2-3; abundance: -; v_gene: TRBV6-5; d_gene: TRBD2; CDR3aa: CASSYYVGGSDTQYF; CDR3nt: TGTGCCAGCAGTTACTATGTGGGAGGGTCGGATACGCAGTATTTT
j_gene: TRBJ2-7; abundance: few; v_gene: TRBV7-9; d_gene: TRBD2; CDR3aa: CASNSGTRLLEQYF; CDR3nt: TGTGCCAGCAATTCCGGGACTAGGTTATTGGAGCAGTACTTC
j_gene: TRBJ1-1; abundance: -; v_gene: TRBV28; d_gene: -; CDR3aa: CASIPDMNTEAFF; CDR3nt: TGTGCCAGCATTCCCGACATGAACACTGAAGCTTTCTTT
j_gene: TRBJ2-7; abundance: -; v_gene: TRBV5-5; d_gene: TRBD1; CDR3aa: CASSPTGGYEQYF; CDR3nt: TGTGCCAGCAGCCCTACAGGGGGCTACGAGCAGTACTTC
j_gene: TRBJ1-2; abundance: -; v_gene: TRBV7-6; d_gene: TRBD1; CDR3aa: CASSSQGAPGYTF; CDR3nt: TGTGCCAGCAGCTCCCAGGGGGCGCCCGGCTACACCTTC
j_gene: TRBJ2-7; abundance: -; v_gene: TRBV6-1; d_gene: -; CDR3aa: CASSEASYEQYF; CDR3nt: TGTGCCAGCAGTGAAGCGAGCTACGAGCAGTACTTC
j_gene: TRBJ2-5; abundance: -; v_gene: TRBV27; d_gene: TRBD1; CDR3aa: CASSLITGEETQYF; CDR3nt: TGTGCCAGCAGTTTAATAACAGGGGAGGAGACCCAGTACTTC